Sequencing of this TCR beta chain was carried out in a study of T-cell reconstitution after alpha-beta-depleted transplantation in children. Ten or more counts support this clonotype. Unique molecular identifiers were incorporated during preparation of the TCRbeta library. A single record per CDR3 protein comes from TCRdb applying MiXCR to the PCR reads. The sample lists about 610,000 distinct CDR3 sequences, about 10% seen once, with less than 5% in the top ten. The CDR3 has 15 amino acids. CDR1 and CDR2 from the germline V gene are LGHNA and YSLEER. Between the trimmed V and J ends, which lost 0 bases and 4 bases, there was a span of 10 bases.

The rearrangement uses TRBV4-3 and TRBJ1-3; weak D call: TRBD1 (5 bases). The material was PBMCs from the stem cell graft donor, obtained from the stem cell graft. The TCR sequence derives from a human donor who donated a stem cell graft to a child with acute myeloid leukemia. In DNA form, the CDR3 reads TGCGCCAGCAGCCAAGATTGGCAGGGAGGAAACACCATATATTTT. It specifies CASSQDWQGGNTIYF.